This T cell receptor (beta chain) was identified in a study of cytomegalovirus exposure and HLA in healthy donors. Study in general: There were 350 to 400 genotyped donors. Of these, roughly 80% fell in the genetic ancestry cluster associated with self-reported Caucasian donors.

The CDR3 loop spans 17 amino acids. The germline V gene encodes CDR1 LNHDA and CDR2 SQIVND (reference sequence). V gave up 4 bases and J gave up 4 bases; unmatched junction bases: 11. General observations from the study: As a later analysis revealed, most CMV-associated TCR beta chains appeared HLA-restricted.

In regard to this clone: What it binds is not known.

Both 60 Vbeta primers and 13 Jbeta primers went into the PCR. Profiled with immunoSEQ multiplex PCR; TCRdb holds only in-frame clones, not every one. The table lists 90,000 or so clones, approximately 72% of them singletons. Sequenced material: PBMCs. This TCR was recovered from a man aged 25-45 years in good health and CMV-seropositive. V and J are TRBV19 and TRBJ2-2; 8 bases fit TRBD1. CDR3 in DNA: TGTGCCAGTAGTAGCAACGGCCAGGGGGCTGGCACCGGGGAGCTGTTTTTT. It is translated as CASSSNGQGAGTGELFF. Based on the CDR3 plus reference TRBV19 and TRBJ2-2, the full variable domain is DGGITQSPKYLFRKEGQNVTLSCEQNLNHDAMYWYRQDPGQGLRLIYYSQIVNDFQKGDIAEGYSVSREKKESFPLTVTSAQKNPTAFYLCASSSNGQGAGTGELFFGEGSRLTVL.